This TCR beta chain derives from a study of T cells after yellow fever vaccination. The study, taken as a whole, reports: On re-exposure, the response was weaker but peaked faster, at day 5 versus 15.

TCRdb re-called the 5' RACE reads with MiXCR, one entry per CDR3 protein. The sample shows a few hundred thousand distinct CDR3 sequences, roughly a fifth of them seen only once. To note about this clonotype: Its specificity is unknown.

This sample comprised PBMCs, obtained 15 days after the yellow fever booster vaccination. The sequence came from a young man who received the YFV17D yellow fever vaccine.

For the CDR3, the DNA is TGCAGTGCTAGAATATCCGGGACAGGAGAAGCTTTCTTT. Residues: CSARISGTGEAFF. V gene TRBV20-1 combines with J gene TRBJ1-1; 8 positions agree with TRBD1. The CDR3 sequence is 13 residues long. Germline assignment: CDR1 DFQATT and CDR2 SNEGSKA (reference sequence). The V and J ends lost 2 bases and 8 bases, in that order; junction bases with no gene match: 7.